This TCR beta chain was obtained from a study of blood T cell repertoires in COVID-19. Turning to the study itself: Acute and convalescent COVID-19 samples came from the United States, Italy and Spain.

Sequencing was performed with immunoSEQ multiplex PCR; in TCRdb, only in-frame clones are kept and a portion is missing. This sample yields roughly 81,000 clones, of which about 89% are seen a single time; roughly an eighth belongs to the top ten. The sample consisted of peripheral blood. The source is a man between 65 and 79 years old with active or convalescent COVID-19.

The CDR3 DNA reads as TGTGCCAGCAGTTTACGGGGATTTGGAAACACCATATATTTT. Amino acid sequence: CASSLRGFGNTIYF. This chain connects TRBV27 to TRBJ1-3; D is undetermined. Germline CDR1 is MNHEY and CDR2 is SMNVEV (reference sequence). Trimming removed 2 bases at V and 3 bases at J, with 8 bases between. The CDR3 has 14 amino acids.